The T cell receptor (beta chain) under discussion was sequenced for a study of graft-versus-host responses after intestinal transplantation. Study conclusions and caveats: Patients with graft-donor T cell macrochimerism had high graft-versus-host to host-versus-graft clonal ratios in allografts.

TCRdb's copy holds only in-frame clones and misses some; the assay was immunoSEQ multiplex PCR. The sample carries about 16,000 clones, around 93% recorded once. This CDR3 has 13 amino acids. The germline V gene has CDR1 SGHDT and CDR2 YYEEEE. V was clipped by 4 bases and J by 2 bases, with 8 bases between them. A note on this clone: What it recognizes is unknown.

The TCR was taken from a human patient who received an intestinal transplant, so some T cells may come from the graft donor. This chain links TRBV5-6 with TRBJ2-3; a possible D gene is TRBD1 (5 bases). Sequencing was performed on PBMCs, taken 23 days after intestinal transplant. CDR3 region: CASSPDNTDTQYF. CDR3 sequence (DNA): TGTGCCAGCAGCCCGGACAACACAGATACGCAGTATTTT.